This T cell receptor (beta chain) was identified during a study of blood T cell repertoires in COVID-19. Turning to the study itself: There were acute and convalescent COVID-19 samples, and they came from the United States, Italy and Spain. Sources were T cells, B-cell-depleted T cells, or PBMCs; the material itself was cDNA or gDNA.

The germline V gene encodes CDR1 LGHNA and CDR2 YSLEER. J gave up 5 bases and V 4 bases, and 11 bases lay outside the gene matches. The CDR3 spans 16 residues. In the authors' methods: Reference gene primer amplification yielded estimated nucleated cell counts. Profiled with immunoSEQ multiplex PCR; TCRdb holds only in-frame clones, not every one. D and trimming were read from the DNA, whereas the V and J calls and clone size are those reported in that table. The data hold around 110,000 clones, with approximately 87% observed a single time. This chain connects TRBV4-3 to TRBJ1-2, with 9 positions matching TRBD1. The clonotype originates from a man in his thirties or forties with acute or convalescent COVID-19. Source material: peripheral blood. This CDR3 reads CASSLQSDRGGYGYTF. The CDR3 bases are TGCGCCAGCAGCCTACAGTCGGACAGGGGTGGATATGGCTACACCTTC.